A single sample gave rise to the 25 T cell receptor beta chains below, sequenced in a study of blood T cells in healthy people across ages. A second PCR, run for about 6 to 11 cycles, used a sample-barcoded 5' primer plus a J-beta primer mix. TCRdb recomputed calls from the 5' RACE reads with MiXCR, one row per CDR3 protein. This table has a few hundred thousand distinct CDR3 sequences, about a quarter appearing once. The sample was also linked to a second study, of T cells of mothers and their children.

Material: blood. These receptors were collected from a boy aged 2 to 9 in good health.

The V gene is TRBV9, the J gene TRBJ2-7; D is unclear. With 4 bases removed from V and 4 bases from J, the gap between germline ends came to 15 bases. This CDR3 region has 14 residues. CDR1 is SGDLS, CDR2 YYNGEE, per germline. The CDR3 DNA reads TGTGCCAGCAGCCCAGCGTTGGGGTCGTACGAGCAGTACTTC. As protein: CASSPALGSYEQYF.

About this clonotype itself: One end of the junction varies from germline; a read error may be responsible. The CDR3 loop is CASSAGTGEGQYF. The CDR3 DNA follows: TGTGCTAGCAGCGCCGGGACAGGGGAGGGCCAGTACTTC. The rearrangement uses TRBV7-7 and TRBJ2-5; 10 positions agree with TRBD1. Germline lookup yields CDR1 SSHAT and CDR2 FNYEAQ (reference sequence). CDR3 length equals 13 residues. The full variable domain, its missing parts supplied by reference TRBV7-7 and TRBJ2-5, is GAGVSQSPRYKVTKRGQDVTLRCDPISSHATLYWYQQALGQGPEFLTYFNYEAQPDKSGLPSDRFSAERPEGSISTLTIQRTEQRDSAMYRCASSAGTGEGQYFGPGTRLLVL.

A few counts support this clonotype. The chain is built from TRBV27 and TRBJ2-1; TRBD2 agrees at 7 bases. Looked up from germline, CDR1 is MNHEY and CDR2 is SMNVEV (reference sequence). The CDR3 totals 10 residues. V shed 9 bases and J 9 bases; nucleotides not matched to a gene: 2. CDR3 amino acids: CASGGGEQFF. In DNA form, the CDR3 reads TGTGCCAGTGGGGGGGGTGAGCAGTTCTTC.

This clonotype has more than one count but fewer than ten. CDR3 residues: CASGTPTDREETQYF. CDR3 DNA: TGTGCTAGTGGAACACCGACGGACAGAGAAGAGACCCAGTACTTC. The gene calls are TRBV12-5 and TRBJ2-5, with D tentatively TRBD1 (6 bases). CDR3 size: 15 residues. Germline V CDR1 and CDR2: LGHNT, FRNRAP. V was shortened by 6 bases and J by 3 bases, with 17 bases between the two germline ends.

The chain recombines TRBV7-2 with TRBJ2-5; TRBD2 is a possible D gene (7 bases). With the DNA end fitting TRBJ2-1 better, the J assignment may be wrong. This CDR3 spans 15 amino acids. Germline V gene lookup returns CDR1 SGHTA and CDR2 FQGNSA. CDR3 DNA sequence: TGTGCCAGCAGGAAAGGGGGGCTAGCGGACAATGAGCAGTTCTTC. Protein sequence: CASRKGGLADNEQFF.

This clonotype was counted between two and nine times. The CDR3 here is CSVDRARETQYF. The CDR3 coding sequence is TGCAGCGTTGACAGGGCACGGGAGACCCAGTACTTC. The chain couples TRBV29-1 to TRBJ2-5, with a tentative D call TRBD1 (5 bases). The germline V gene has CDR1 SQVTM and CDR2 ANQGSEA. The CDR3 is 12 residues long. V shed 3 bases and J shed 5 bases, with 10 bases lying between them.

This clonotype appeared a few times. The chain is built from TRBV12-3 or TRBV12-4 and TRBJ1-5; 10 bases line up with TRBD1. The CDR3 totals 15 residues. V lost 6 bases and J lost 6; bases outside the gene matches: 8. CDR3 coding DNA: TGTGCCAGCAGCCCGGACAGGGGGGACCTTCAGCCCCAGCATTTT. Translating gives CASSPDRGDLQPQHF.

This clonotype was counted between two and nine times. The genes are TRBV14 and TRBJ1-1; D is unresolved. The CDR3 has 15 amino acids. V was clipped by 1 base and J by 4 bases, with 13 bases between them. CDR1 is SGHDN and CDR2 is FVKESK in the germline V gene. The CDR3 reads CASSQVWPGSTEAFF. CDR3 DNA: TGTGCCAGCAGCCAAGTTTGGCCCGGGAGCACTGAAGCTTTCTTT. The variable domain in full, with the rest retrieved from reference TRBV14 and TRBJ1-1, is EAGVTQFPSHSVIEKGQTVTLRCDPISGHDNLYWYRRVMGKEIKFLLHFVKESKQDESGMPNNRFLAERTGGTYSTLKVQPAELEDSGVYFCASSQVWPGSTEAFFGQGTRLTVV.

The rearrangement links TRBV6-6 to TRBJ2-5; 11 nucleotides match TRBD2. The CDR3 is 14 residues long. Germline V lookup: CDR1 MNHNY, CDR2 SVGAGI (reference sequence). V was clipped by 8 bases and J by 5 bases; unmatched bases: 7. CDR3 region: CASRTSGRSETQYF. In DNA form, the CDR3 reads TGTGCCAGCCGCACTAGCGGGAGATCCGAGACCCAGTACTTC.

The DNA of the CDR3 is TGTGCCAGCATGCCTTTTCCGGCCTGGGACAGAGTGAACACTGAAGCTTTCTTT. The encoded protein is CASMPFPAWDRVNTEAFF. The chain carries TRBV28 and TRBJ1-1; TRBD1 agrees at 7 bases. This CDR3 spans 18 amino acids. CDR1 and CDR2 from the germline V gene are MDHEN and SYDVKM. Losses at the gene ends were 7 bases for V and 0 bases for J; bases not matched to a gene: 17.

The chain carries TRBV11-2 and TRBJ2-5; the D gene is possibly TRBD2 (5 bases). Trimming pared 3 bases from V and 4 bases from J, leaving 9 bases between. The CDR3 has 13 residues. The germline V gene encodes CDR1 SGHAT and CDR2 FQNNGV. CDR3 loop: CASSFGELETQYF. DNA for the CDR3: TGTGCCAGCAGCTTCGGGGAGCTAGAGACCCAGTACTTC.

V is TRBV12-3 or TRBV12-4 and J is TRBJ2-5; the match to TRBD2 covers 10 bases. V was clipped by 4 bases and J by 3 bases; unmatched bases: 11. There are 17 residues in the CDR3. CDR3 amino acids: CASSSQTSGPLKETQYF. CDR3 in DNA: TGTGCCAGCAGTTCTCAGACTAGCGGGCCACTAAAAGAGACCCAGTACTTC.

The table lists this clonotype with a few counts. This chain links TRBV20-1 with TRBJ1-2; 7 nucleotides match TRBD1. This CDR3 contains 13 residues. The trim removed 4 bases at V and 6 bases at J, leaving 8 bases unmatched. Looked up from germline, CDR1 is DFQATT and CDR2 is SNEGSKA (reference sequence). CDR3 sequence: CSANPGTADGYTF. DNA for the CDR3: TGCAGTGCTAACCCCGGGACAGCAGATGGCTACACCTTC.

This chain connects TRBV6-5 to TRBJ1-4; D unclear. The CDR3 contains 13 residues. Germline assignment: CDR1 MNHEY and CDR2 SVGAGI. The CDR3 DNA reads as TGTGCTACGGCCAGATCTACTAATGAAAAACTGTTTTTT. Its translation: CATARSTNEKLFF.

The chain uses TRBV5-1 and TRBJ1-1; D is unclear. This CDR3 comprises 15 residues. Germline CDR1 and CDR2: SGHRS and YFSETQ. V was trimmed by 1 base and J by 8 bases, leaving 18 bases between them. The DNA of the CDR3 is TGCGCCAGCAGCTTGTTCGGAGGCGATGAGTTAGAAGCTTTCTTT. This gives the protein CASSLFGGDELEAFF.

This CDR3 is CASRSSGDSEQYF. CDR3 sequence (DNA): TGTGCCAGCAGGAGCTCCGGGGACTCCGAGCAGTACTTC. This chain connects TRBV2 to TRBJ2-7, with D maybe TRBD2 (6 bases). This CDR3 spans 13 amino acids. Germline values: CDR1 SNHLY, CDR2 FYNNEI. The V and J ends lost 6 bases and 6 bases respectively, with 15 bases between them.

A single count supports this clonotype. The chain has TRBV9 and TRBJ2-3, with D possibly being TRBD1 or TRBD2 (5 bases each). The CDR3 is 15 amino acids. CDR1 is SGDLS, CDR2 YYNGEE, per germline. Deletions cut 4 bases from V and 2 bases from J, with 14 bases between. In nucleotides, the CDR3 is TGTGCCAGCAGCACCCGGGACGGGATCACAGATACGCAGTATTTT. Its translation: CASSTRDGITDTQYF.

A remark on this clonotype: One junction end does not reproduce the germline sequence, and a read error may be involved. J is TRBJ2-5 and V is TRBV13; the match to TRBD2 covers 8 bases. The germline V gene has CDR1 PRHDT and CDR2 FYEKMQ (reference sequence). CDR3 length: 11 amino acids. In DNA, the CDR3 is TGTGCCAGCAGCTTAGACGGGGGGGCTTTCTTC. Translated: CASSLDGGAFF.

The CDR3 spells CASSPDTPYEQYF. The CDR3 coding sequence is TGCGCCAGCAGCCCGGACACCCCCTACGAGCAGTACTTC. The rearrangement links TRBV5-1 to TRBJ2-7; D might be TRBD1 (5 bases). V gave up 4 bases and J gave up 2 bases, with 10 bases separating them. CDR1 is SGHRS, CDR2 YFSETQ, per germline. CDR3 length: 13 amino acids.

The CDR3, as DNA: TGTGCCAGCAGCCGGGATCTCACCCAGTACTTC. It codes for CASSRDLTQYF. The rearrangement links TRBV3-1 to TRBJ2-5; D is ambiguous. The ends were cut back, 4 bases at V and 8 bases at J, with 8 bases in the middle. This CDR3 spans 11 amino acids. Per germline, CDR1 LGHDT and CDR2 YNNKEL (reference sequence).

This clonotype was observed a handful of times. The rearrangement links TRBV29-1 to TRBJ2-1; 9 bases map to TRBD2. The germline V gene has CDR1 SQVTM and CDR2 ANQGSEA. V was pared by 6 bases and J by 7 bases, with 4 bases of the junction left unmatched. The CDR3 consists of 12 residues. CDR3 DNA sequence: TGCAGCGTCAATAGCGGGGGAAATGAGCAGTTCTTC. Translation: CSVNSGGNEQFF.

The V and J genes are TRBV20-1 and TRBJ2-7; D is possibly TRBD1 (5 bases). Germline values: CDR1 DFQATT, CDR2 SNEGSKA (reference sequence). The CDR3 extends over 12 amino acids. V was pared by 3 bases and J by 5 bases, with 11 bases between. The DNA of the CDR3 is TGCAGTGCTAGTAGGGGCCTCGACGAGCAGTACTTC. Its protein product is CSASRGLDEQYF.

This clonotype was recorded a few times. The V gene is TRBV5-1, the J gene TRBJ2-2; no definite D call. CDR1 and CDR2 from the germline V gene are SGHRS and YFSETQ. CDR3 size: 15 residues. V lost 4 bases, J lost 0 bases, and 10 bases lay in between. CDR3 DNA: TGCGCCAGCAGCCCTGACCCGTCGAACACCGGGGAGCTGTTTTTT. Translated: CASSPDPSNTGELFF.

This clonotype was seen ten or more times. The J gene is TRBJ2-3, the V gene TRBV6-2 or TRBV6-3, with D tentatively TRBD2 (5 bases). The CDR3 extends over 14 amino acids. Germline V gene sequence: CDR1 MNHEY, CDR2 SVGEGT. With 0 bases removed from V and 4 bases from J, the gap between germline ends came to 8 bases. The CDR3 nucleotides are TGTGCCAGCAGTTACTCCGGGGTGGCAGATACGCAGTATTTT. The encoded protein is CASSYSGVADTQYF.

This clonotype has more than one count but fewer than ten. J is TRBJ2-1 and V is TRBV5-1; D is ambiguous. Deletions cut 0 bases from V and 4 bases from J, with 11 bases between. Germline V lookup: CDR1 SGHRS, CDR2 YFSETQ. CDR3 size: 15 residues. Here the CDR3 reads CASSLAVGQYNEQFF. As DNA, the CDR3 is TGCGCCAGCAGCTTGGCCGTGGGCCAGTACAATGAGCAGTTCTTC. The full variable domain, with the rest looked up from reference TRBV5-1 and TRBJ2-1, is KAGVTQTPRYLIKTRGQQVTLSCSPISGHRSVSWYQQTPGQGLQFLFEYFSETQRNKGNFPGRFSGRQFSNSRSEMNVSTLELGDSALYLCASSLAVGQYNEQFFGPGTRLTVL.